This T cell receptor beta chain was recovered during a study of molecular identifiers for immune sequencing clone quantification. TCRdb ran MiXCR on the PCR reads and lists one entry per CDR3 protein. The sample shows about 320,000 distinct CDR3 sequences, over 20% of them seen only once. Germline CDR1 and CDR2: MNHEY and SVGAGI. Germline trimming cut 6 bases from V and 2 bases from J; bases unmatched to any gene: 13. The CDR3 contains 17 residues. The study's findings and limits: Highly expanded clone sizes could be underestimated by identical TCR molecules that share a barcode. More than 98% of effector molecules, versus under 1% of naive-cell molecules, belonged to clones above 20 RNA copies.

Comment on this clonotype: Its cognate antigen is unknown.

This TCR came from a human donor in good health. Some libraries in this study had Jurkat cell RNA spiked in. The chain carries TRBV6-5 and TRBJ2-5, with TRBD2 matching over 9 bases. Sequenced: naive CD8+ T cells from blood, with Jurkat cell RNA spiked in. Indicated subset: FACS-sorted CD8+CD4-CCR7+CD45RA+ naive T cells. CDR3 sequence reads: CASSPLGSGGIQETQYF. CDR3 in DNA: TGTGCCAGCAGCCCCCTAGGTAGCGGGGGTATACAAGAGACCCAGTACTTC.